This T cell receptor beta chain appears in the sequencing data of a study of cytomegalovirus exposure and HLA in healthy donors. General observations from the study: The study designated about 180 TCR beta chains cytomegalovirus-associated.

Amplification used 60 Vbeta primers and 13 Jbeta primers. In the original analysis: A later analysis counted tens of millions of unique TCR beta chains, some 10 million shared. TCRdb keeps only in-frame clones here, not all; method: immunoSEQ multiplex PCR. That table gives V, J and clone size, and the DNA gave D and trimming. The sample carries roughly 120,000 clones, roughly 70% recorded once. Donors sampled were nominally healthy, though unrecorded immune exposures were likely. Trimming at V came to 5 bases and at J to 5 bases, leaving 5 bases not matched to a gene. The V gene's germline CDR1 is MDHEN and CDR2 SYDVKM. This CDR3 is built from 16 residues. On this clone itself: Its antigen is unknown.

This clonotype originated in a woman aged 40 to 49 in good health and CMV-seropositive. The chain uses TRBV28 and TRBJ2-1; 14 bases are a match to TRBD2. Sequenced sample: PBMCs. The CDR3 DNA sequence: TGTGCCAGCAGTCCCGGGACTAGCGGGAGACACAATGAGCAGTTCTTC. Translating gives CASSPGTSGRHNEQFF.